The rows below give T cell receptor beta chains drawn from one sample of a study. MiXCR, run by TCRdb on the 5' RACE reads, gives a single entry per CDR3 protein. The table includes about 46,000 distinct CDR3 sequences, more than 25% detected once. The sequencing sample was made of naive CD4+ T cells sorted from blood. The receptors were sampled from a female donor with breast cancer. The CDR3 runs from the conserved cysteine through the conserved F or W. The order of the fields is CDR3 protein, CDR3 DNA, V gene, clone size, D gene, J gene. The D gene is left open where the match is weak. Size is stated for part of the rows, as once, few or many counts, or as a class when the clone is expanded.

CASSTGLAETVYEQYF,TGTGCCAGCAGCACCGGACTAGCGGAGACGGTATACGAGCAGTACTTC,TRBV4-2,NA,TRBD2,TRBJ2-7
CAGSLGTAGGPTDTQYF,TGTGCCGGCAGCTTAGGAACAGCGGGGGGGCCCACAGATACGCAGTATTTT,TRBV7-6,NA,TRBD2,TRBJ2-3
CAWSSGAYEQYF,TGTGCCTGGAGTAGCGGGGCCTACGAGCAGTACTTC,TRBV30,few,TRBD2,TRBJ2-7
CASSQDLGKYNEQFF,TGCGCCAGCAGCCAAGACCTCGGGAAATACAATGAGCAGTTCTTC,TRBV4-3,few,NA,TRBJ2-1
CASSLTGLGGQYF,TGTGCCAGCAGCTTGACAGGGTTAGGTGGCCAGTACTTC,TRBV5-4,NA,NA,TRBJ2-5
CASTQLGENEQFF,TGTGCCAGCACCCAGTTGGGAGAGAATGAGCAGTTCTTC,TRBV12-3/TRBV12-4,NA,NA,TRBJ2-1
CASSLSGTGSYEQYF,TGTGCCAGCAGCCTTTCCGGGACAGGGAGTTACGAGCAGTACTTC,TRBV7-9,NA,TRBD1,TRBJ2-7
CASSLGTSEETQYF,TGTGCCAGCAGCTTAGGGACTAGCGAAGAGACCCAGTACTTC,TRBV7-9,few,TRBD2,TRBJ2-5
CASSRDRQVGEAFF,TGTGCCAGCAGTCGGGACAGGCAAGTCGGAGAAGCTTTCTTT,TRBV2,NA,TRBD1,TRBJ1-1
CASSSQRGGEQYF,TGTGCCAGCAGCTCCCAAAGGGGGGGCGAGCAGTACTTC,TRBV7-9,few,NA,TRBJ2-7
CASFGANYDYTF,TGTGCCAGCTTTGGTGCTAACTATGACTACACCTTC,TRBV28,NA,NA,TRBJ1-2
CASRRPNSDTRYF,TGTGCCAGCAGGCGCCCAAACTCAGATACGCGGTATTTT,TRBV27,NA,NA,TRBJ2-3
CASSGGTDNQPQHF,TGTGCCAGCAGCGGCGGGACAGACAATCAGCCCCAGCATTTT,TRBV9,NA,TRBD1,TRBJ1-5
CASSQEVGQGYEKLFF,TGTGCCAGCAGCCAAGAGGTCGGACAGGGCTATGAAAAACTGTTTTTT,TRBV4-2,NA,TRBD1,TRBJ1-4
CASSYSPLAGVYNEQFF,TGTGCCAGCAGTTACTCGCCCCTAGCGGGAGTATACAATGAGCAGTTCTTC,TRBV6-6,NA,TRBD2,TRBJ2-1
CASSLDRVIGNEQFF,TGTGCCAGCAGTCTTGACAGGGTCATCGGCAATGAGCAGTTCTTC,TRBV6-6,NA,TRBD1,TRBJ2-1
CASSDLTGGKNEQFF,TGTGCCAGCAGTGACTTGACAGGTGGTAAAAATGAGCAGTTCTTC,TRBV2,few,NA,TRBJ2-1
CASSLAWLASYNEQFF,TGTGCCAGCAGCTTAGCGTGGCTAGCTTCCTACAATGAGCAGTTCTTC,TRBV7-2,few,NA,TRBJ2-1
CASSYGGDASYEQYF,TGTGCCAGCAGTTACGGTGGGGACGCATCCTACGAGCAGTACTTC,TRBV27,NA,NA,TRBJ2-7
CASSVGAGWETQYF,TGTGCCAGCAGCGTAGGGGCGGGTTGGGAGACCCAGTACTTC,TRBV9,NA,NA,TRBJ2-5
CVSTGELFF,TGTGTCTCCACCGGGGAGCTGTTTTTT,TRBV7-3,few,NA,TRBJ2-2
CASSSTQGFGNTIYF,TGTGCCAGCAGCTCGACACAGGGATTTGGAAACACCATATATTTT,TRBV7-9,NA,NA,TRBJ1-3
CASFPPGLAGEGQFF,TGTGCCAGCTTTCCTCCGGGACTAGCGGGAGAAGGGCAGTTCTTC,TRBV6-6,NA,TRBD2,TRBJ2-1
CASKDLGRSGNTIYF,TGCGCCAGCAAGGACTTGGGACGCTCTGGAAACACCATATATTTT,TRBV4-1,NA,NA,TRBJ1-3
CASRTGGTIVEQYF,TGTGCCAGCAGGACGGGGGGTACGATCGTCGAGCAGTACTTC,TRBV6-5,NA,TRBD2,TRBJ2-7
CASSYATGFGQPQHF,TGTGCCAGCAGTTACGCGACAGGGTTCGGGCAGCCCCAGCATTTT,TRBV6-6,few,TRBD1,TRBJ1-5
CASSLGTQETQYF,TGTGCCAGCAGTTTGGGGACCCAAGAGACCCAGTACTTC,TRBV27,NA,NA,TRBJ2-5
CASSSTGLRSYEQYF,TGCGCCAGCAGCTCGACAGGGTTGAGGTCCTACGAGCAGTACTTC,TRBV5-1,many,TRBD1,TRBJ2-7
CASSPRVSGLTNEQFF,TGTGCCAGCAGCCCCCGGGTTAGCGGCCTGACCAATGAGCAGTTCTTC,TRBV9,NA,NA,TRBJ2-1
CSATGTSLATDTQHF,TGCAGTGCTACCGGGACTAGCCTGGCGACAGATACGCAGCATTTT,TRBV20-1,NA,NA,TRBJ1-5
CSAIPTGGLWADTQYF,TGCAGTGCTATTCCGACAGGGGGCCTTTGGGCAGATACGCAGTATTTT,TRBV20-1,NA,TRBD1,TRBJ2-3
CASSIPESYEQYF,TGCGCCAGCAGCATACCCGAGTCCTACGAGCAGTACTTC,TRBV5-1,NA,NA,TRBJ2-7
CASSSSGVQNYEQYF,TGTGCCAGCAGCTCTTCCGGCGTACAGAACTACGAGCAGTACTTC,TRBV7-9,NA,NA,TRBJ2-7
CASSLQQGSGNTIYF,TGCGCCAGCAGCCTACAACAGGGGTCCGGAAACACCATATATTTT,TRBV5-1,few,TRBD1,TRBJ1-3
CASSSQWGDSSYNEQFF,TGTGCCAGCAGCTCGCAGTGGGGAGACAGCTCCTACAATGAGCAGTTCTTC,TRBV28,NA,NA,TRBJ2-1
CASSRRTSYEQYF,TGTGCCAGCAGCCGGAGGACCTCATACGAGCAGTACTTC,TRBV7-8,NA,NA,TRBJ2-7
CASSQSLARGYTF,TGTGCCAGCAGCCAATCCCTGGCGCGGGGCTACACCTTC,TRBV14,many,NA,TRBJ1-2
CASSQGLAGVPEQYF,TGCGCCAGCAGCCAAGGTCTAGCGGGAGTTCCCGAGCAGTACTTC,TRBV4-1,NA,TRBD2,TRBJ2-7
CASSLTGRGTEAFF,TGTGCCAGCAGCCTAACCGGGAGAGGGACTGAAGCTTTCTTT,TRBV11-3,few,NA,TRBJ1-1
CASSFVSLNTEAFF,TGTGCCAGCAGCTTCGTTTCTTTGAACACTGAAGCTTTCTTT,TRBV7-9,few,NA,TRBJ1-1
CSARAGGINEQFF,TGCAGTGCTAGGGCGGGAGGGATCAATGAGCAGTTCTTC,TRBV20-1,NA,TRBD2,TRBJ2-1
CASSQDLAGEYNEQFF,TGTGCCAGCAGCCAAGATCTAGCGGGAGAATACAATGAGCAGTTCTTC,TRBV3-1,NA,TRBD2,TRBJ2-1
CSTYHRRGDNSPLHF,TGCAGTACCTATCATAGAAGGGGGGACAATTCACCCCTCCACTTT,TRBV20-1,NA,NA,TRBJ1-6
CASSLGGTGSGTGELFF,TGTGCCAGCAGTTTAGGGGGGACAGGGAGCGGAACCGGGGAGCTGTTTTTT,TRBV12-3/TRBV12-4,few,TRBD1,TRBJ2-2
CASSRQGRWTDTQYF,TGCGCCAGCAGCAGACAGGGGAGGTGGACAGATACGCAGTATTTT,TRBV5-1,many,TRBD1,TRBJ2-3
CSAKARGQNYGYTF,TGCAGTGCTAAGGCCAGGGGCCAAAACTATGGCTACACCTTC,TRBV20-1,NA,NA,TRBJ1-2
CASSVSGHRELFF,TGTGCCAGCAGCGTATCGGGGCACCGGGAGCTGTTTTTT,TRBV6-2/TRBV6-3,few,NA,TRBJ2-2
CASSLGGARGLNTEAFF,TGCGCCAGCAGCTTGGGAGGCGCCCGGGGCTTGAACACTGAAGCTTTCTTT,TRBV5-1,once,NA,TRBJ1-1
CASSPLNRGGRYFANTGELFF,TGTGCCAGCAGTCCCCTAAATCGGGGCGGGAGGTACTTCGCGAACACCGGGGAGCTGTTTTTT,TRBV12-3/TRBV12-4,NA,TRBD2,TRBJ2-2
CASSQDRLAADTQYF,TGCGCCAGCAGCCAAGATAGGCTAGCTGCGGATACGCAGTATTTT,TRBV4-1,NA,NA,TRBJ2-3
CASSLATGARETQYF,TGTGCCAGCAGCTTAGCGACAGGGGCTCGGGAGACCCAGTACTTC,TRBV7-6,NA,TRBD1,TRBJ2-5
CASSSRTGRNGELFF,TGTGCCAGCAGCTCGAGGACGGGGCGTAACGGGGAGCTGTTTTTT,TRBV3-1,NA,NA,TRBJ2-2
CATSTDRGPFTGTQYF,TGTGCCACCAGCACGGACAGGGGACCTTTCACAGGTACGCAGTATTTT,TRBV15,NA,TRBD1,TRBJ2-3